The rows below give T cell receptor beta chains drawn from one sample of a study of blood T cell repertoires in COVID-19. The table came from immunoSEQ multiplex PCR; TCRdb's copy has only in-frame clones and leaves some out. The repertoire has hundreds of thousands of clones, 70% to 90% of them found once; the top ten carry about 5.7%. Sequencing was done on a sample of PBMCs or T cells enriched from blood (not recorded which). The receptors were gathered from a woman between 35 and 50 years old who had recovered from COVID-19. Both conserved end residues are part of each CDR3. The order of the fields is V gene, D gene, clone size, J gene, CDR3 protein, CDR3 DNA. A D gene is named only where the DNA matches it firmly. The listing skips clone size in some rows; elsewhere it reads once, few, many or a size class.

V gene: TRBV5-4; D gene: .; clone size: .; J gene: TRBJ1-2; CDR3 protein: CASSLAGGWGYTF; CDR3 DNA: TGTGCCAGCAGCTTGGCGGGGGGCTGGGGCTACACCTTC
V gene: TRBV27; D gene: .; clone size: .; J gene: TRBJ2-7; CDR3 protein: CASSISGARYVTYEQYF; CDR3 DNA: TGTGCCAGCAGTATTAGCGGAGCACGATACGTTACCTACGAGCAGTACTTC
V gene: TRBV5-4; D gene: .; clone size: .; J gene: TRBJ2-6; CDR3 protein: CASSLRVNSGANVLTF; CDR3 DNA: TGTGCCAGCAGCTTGAGAGTGAACTCTGGGGCCAACGTCCTGACTTTC
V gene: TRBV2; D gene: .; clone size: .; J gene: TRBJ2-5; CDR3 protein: CASNGPSRGETQYF; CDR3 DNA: TGTGCCAGCAATGGGCCGTCAAGGGGAGAGACCCAGTACTTC
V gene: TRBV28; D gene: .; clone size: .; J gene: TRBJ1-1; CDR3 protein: CASKSRRVAEAFF; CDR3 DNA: TGTGCCAGCAAGAGCCGGAGGGTCGCTGAAGCTTTCTTT
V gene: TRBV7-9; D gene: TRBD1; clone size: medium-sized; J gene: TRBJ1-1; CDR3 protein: CASSLLTGPSAEAFF; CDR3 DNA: TGTGCCAGCAGCTTACTGACAGGGCCCTCAGCTGAAGCTTTCTTT
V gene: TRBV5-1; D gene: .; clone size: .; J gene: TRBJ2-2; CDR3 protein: CASSLVPGTGELFF; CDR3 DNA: TGCGCCAGCAGCTTGGTTCCGGGGACCGGGGAGCTGTTTTTT
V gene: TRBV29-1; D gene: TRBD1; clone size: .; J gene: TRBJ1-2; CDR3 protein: CSVEGTGYNYGYTF; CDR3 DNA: TGCAGCGTTGAAGGGACAGGCTATAACTATGGCTACACCTTC
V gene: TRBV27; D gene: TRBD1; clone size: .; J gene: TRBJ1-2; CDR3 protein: CASSLGGTGMNYGYTF; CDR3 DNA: TGTGCCAGCAGTCTAGGGGGGACAGGGATGAACTATGGCTACACCTTC
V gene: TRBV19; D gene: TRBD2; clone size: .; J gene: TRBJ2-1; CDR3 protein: CASRSLAGRGDNEQFF; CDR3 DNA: TGTGCCAGTAGATCCCTAGCGGGGCGAGGGGACAATGAGCAGTTCTTC
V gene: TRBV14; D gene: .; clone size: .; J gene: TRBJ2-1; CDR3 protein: CEMGGRRTVYNEQFF; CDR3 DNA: TGTGAAATGGGGGGGCGAAGGACAGTCTACAATGAGCAGTTCTTC
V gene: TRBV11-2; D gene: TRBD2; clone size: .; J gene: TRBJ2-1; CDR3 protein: CASSLASGSDEQFF; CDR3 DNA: TGTGCCAGCAGCTTAGCTAGCGGGAGCGATGAGCAGTTCTTC
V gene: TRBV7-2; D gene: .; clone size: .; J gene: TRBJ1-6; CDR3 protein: CASSSDRTGVENNSPLHF; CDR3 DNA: TGTGCCAGCAGCTCGGACAGAACCGGGGTAGAAAATAATTCACCCCTCCACTTT
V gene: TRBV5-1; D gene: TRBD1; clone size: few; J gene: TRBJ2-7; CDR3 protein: CASSSGDRGFLEQYF; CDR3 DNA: TGCGCCAGCAGCTCGGGGGACAGGGGGTTTCTCGAGCAGTACTTC
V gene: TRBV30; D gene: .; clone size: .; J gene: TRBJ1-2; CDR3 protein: CAWSVQGVDYGYTF; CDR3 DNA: TGTGCCTGGAGTGTACAAGGGGTGGACTATGGCTACACCTTC
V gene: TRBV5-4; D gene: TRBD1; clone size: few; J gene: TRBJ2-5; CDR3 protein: CASSPPGQGETQYF; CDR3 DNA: TGTGCCAGCAGCCCCCCGGGACAGGGAGAGACCCAGTACTTC
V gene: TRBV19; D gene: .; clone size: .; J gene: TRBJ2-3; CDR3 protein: CASSLDRHDTQYF; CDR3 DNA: TGTGCCAGTAGTCTCGACAGGCACGATACGCAGTATTTT
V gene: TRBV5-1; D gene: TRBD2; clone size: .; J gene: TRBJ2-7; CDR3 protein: CASSWVQGGEQYF; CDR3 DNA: TGCGCCAGCAGCTGGGTTCAGGGAGGGGAGCAGTACTTC
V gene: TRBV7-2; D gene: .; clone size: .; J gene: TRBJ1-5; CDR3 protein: CASSLQGASNQPQHF; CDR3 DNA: TGTGCCAGCAGCTTACAGGGTGCTAGCAATCAGCCCCAGCATTTT
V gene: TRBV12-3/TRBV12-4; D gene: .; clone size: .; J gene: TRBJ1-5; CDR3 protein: CASSSDQPQHF; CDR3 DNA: TGTGCCAGCAGTTCGGATCAGCCCCAGCATTTT
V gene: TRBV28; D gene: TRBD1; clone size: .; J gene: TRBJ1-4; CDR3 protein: CASSFFGTANEKLFF; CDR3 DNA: TGTGCCAGCAGTTTCTTCGGGACAGCGAATGAAAAACTGTTTTTT
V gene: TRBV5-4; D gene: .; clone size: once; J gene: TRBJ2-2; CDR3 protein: CASSLGHTITGELFF; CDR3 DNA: TGTGCCAGCAGCTTGGGCCACACGATCACCGGGGAGCTGTTTTTT
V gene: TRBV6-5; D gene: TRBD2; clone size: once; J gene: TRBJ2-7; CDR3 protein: CASSYERGRLYEQYF; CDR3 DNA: TGTGCCAGCAGTTATGAGCGGGGAAGACTTTACGAGCAGTACTTC
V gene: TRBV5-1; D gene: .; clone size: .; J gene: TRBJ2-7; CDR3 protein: CASSLGYGPLGYEQYF; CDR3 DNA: TGCGCCAGCAGCTTGGGGTACGGGCCACTAGGATACGAGCAGTACTTC
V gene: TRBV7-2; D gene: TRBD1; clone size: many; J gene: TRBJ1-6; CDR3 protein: CASSWGQGAFAPLHF; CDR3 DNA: TGTGCCAGCAGCTGGGGACAGGGGGCCTTCGCGCCCCTCCACTTT
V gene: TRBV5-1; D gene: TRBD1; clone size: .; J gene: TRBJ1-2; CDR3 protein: CASSEYRGLGGYTF; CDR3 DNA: TGCGCCAGCAGCGAATACAGGGGGCTGGGTGGCTACACCTTC
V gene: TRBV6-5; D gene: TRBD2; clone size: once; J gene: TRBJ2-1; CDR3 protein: CASSYLLAGFYNEQFF; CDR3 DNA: TGTGCCAGCAGTTACTTACTAGCGGGATTCTACAATGAGCAGTTCTTC
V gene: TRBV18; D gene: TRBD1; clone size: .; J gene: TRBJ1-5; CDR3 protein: CASSPRQGSFGNQPQHF; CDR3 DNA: TGTGCCAGCTCCCCCAGACAGGGGAGTTTTGGCAATCAGCCCCAGCATTTT
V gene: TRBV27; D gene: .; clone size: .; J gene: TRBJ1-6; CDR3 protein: CASSPRGRSSYNSPLHF; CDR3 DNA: TGTGCCAGCAGTCCCAGGGGTAGGAGCTCCTATAATTCACCCCTCCACTTT
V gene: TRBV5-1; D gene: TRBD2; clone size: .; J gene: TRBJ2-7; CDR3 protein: CASSLAAGVGEQYF; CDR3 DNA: TGCGCCAGCAGCTTGGCAGCGGGAGTGGGAGAGCAGTACTTC
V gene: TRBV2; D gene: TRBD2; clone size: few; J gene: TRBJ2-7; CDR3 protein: CASSAKGLAGAEQYF; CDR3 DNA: TGTGCCAGCAGTGCCAAGGGACTAGCGGGAGCCGAGCAGTACTTC
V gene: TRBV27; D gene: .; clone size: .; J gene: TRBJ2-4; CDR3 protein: CASSDAGVAIQYF; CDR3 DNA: TGTGCCAGCAGTGATGCAGGGGTGGCCATTCAGTACTTC
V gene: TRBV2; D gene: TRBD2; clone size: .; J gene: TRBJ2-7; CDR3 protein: CASIPGLANYEQYF; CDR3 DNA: TGTGCCAGCATTCCGGGACTAGCGAACTACGAGCAGTACTTC
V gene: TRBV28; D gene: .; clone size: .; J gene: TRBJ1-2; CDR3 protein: CASSLPGKGYTF; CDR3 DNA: TGTGCCAGCAGTTTGCCGGGGAAGGGCTACACCTTC
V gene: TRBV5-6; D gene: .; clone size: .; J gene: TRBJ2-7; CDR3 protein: CASSPDRFTYEQYF; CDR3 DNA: TGTGCCAGCAGCCCAGACAGATTCACCTACGAGCAGTACTTC
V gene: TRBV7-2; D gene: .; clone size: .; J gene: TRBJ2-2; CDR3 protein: CASSLGAVNTGELFF; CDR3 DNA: TGTGCCAGCAGCTTAGGGGCAGTAAACACCGGGGAGCTGTTTTTT
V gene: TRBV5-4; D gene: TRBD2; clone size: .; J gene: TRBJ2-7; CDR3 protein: CASSYRLAGVIHEQYF; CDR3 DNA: TGTGCCAGCAGCTACCGACTAGCGGGAGTAATCCACGAGCAGTACTTC
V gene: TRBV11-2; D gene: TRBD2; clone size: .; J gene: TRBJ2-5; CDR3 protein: CASSLRSGGSAQETQYF; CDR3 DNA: TGTGCCAGCAGCTTAAGGTCGGGGGGGTCAGCACAAGAGACCCAGTACTTC
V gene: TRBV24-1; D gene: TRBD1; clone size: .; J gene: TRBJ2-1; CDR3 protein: CATSEPGQGSYNEQFF; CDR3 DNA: TGTGCCACCAGTGAGCCCGGACAGGGGTCCTACAATGAGCAGTTCTTC
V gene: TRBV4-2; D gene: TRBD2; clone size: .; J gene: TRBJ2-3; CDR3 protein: CASSQGPGAGGLLSTDTQYF; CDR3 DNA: TGTGCCAGCAGCCAGGGCCCTGGAGCGGGAGGGCTTCTAAGCACAGATACGCAGTATTTT